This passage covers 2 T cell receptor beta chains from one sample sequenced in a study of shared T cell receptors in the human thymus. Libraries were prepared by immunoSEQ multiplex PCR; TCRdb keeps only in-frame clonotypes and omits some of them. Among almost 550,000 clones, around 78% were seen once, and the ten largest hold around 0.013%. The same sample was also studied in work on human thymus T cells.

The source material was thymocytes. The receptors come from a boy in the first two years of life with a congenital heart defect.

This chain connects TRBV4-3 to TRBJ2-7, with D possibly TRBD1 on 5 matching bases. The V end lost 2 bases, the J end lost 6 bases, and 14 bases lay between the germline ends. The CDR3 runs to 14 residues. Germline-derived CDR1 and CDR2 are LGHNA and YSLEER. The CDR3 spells CASSQSRAGREQYF. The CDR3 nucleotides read TGCGCCAGCAGCCAAAGCAGGGCCGGGCGCGAGCAGTACTTC.

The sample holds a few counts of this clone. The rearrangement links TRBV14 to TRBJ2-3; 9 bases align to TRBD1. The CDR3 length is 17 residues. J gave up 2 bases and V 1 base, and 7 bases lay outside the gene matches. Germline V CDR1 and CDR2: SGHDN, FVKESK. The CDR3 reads CASSQGIQGADTDTQYF. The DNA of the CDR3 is TGTGCCAGCAGCCAAGGGATACAGGGGGCTGACACAGATACGCAGTATTTT. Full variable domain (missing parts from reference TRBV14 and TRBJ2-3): EAGVTQFPSHSVIEKGQTVTLRCDPISGHDNLYWYRRVMGKEIKFLLHFVKESKQDESGMPNNRFLAERTGGTYSTLKVQPAELEDSGVYFCASSQGIQGADTDTQYFGPGTRLTVL.